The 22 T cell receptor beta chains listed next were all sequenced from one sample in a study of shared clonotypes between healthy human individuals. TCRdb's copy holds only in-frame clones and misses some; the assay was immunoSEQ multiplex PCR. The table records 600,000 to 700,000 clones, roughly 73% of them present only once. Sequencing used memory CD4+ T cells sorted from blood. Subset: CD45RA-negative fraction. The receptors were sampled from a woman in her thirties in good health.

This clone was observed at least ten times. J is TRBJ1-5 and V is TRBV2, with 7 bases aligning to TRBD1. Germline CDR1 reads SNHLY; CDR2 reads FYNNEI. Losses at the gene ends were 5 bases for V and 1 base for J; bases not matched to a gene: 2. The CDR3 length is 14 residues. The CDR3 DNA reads TGTGCCAGCAGTAAGGACAGGAGCAATCAGCCCCAGCATTTT. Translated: CASSKDRSNQPQHF.

The CDR3 protein is CASSILGFAGGYTF. The CDR3 coding sequence is TGTGCCAGTAGTATTTTAGGTTTCGCAGGTGGCTACACCTTC. The rearrangement links TRBV19 to TRBJ1-2, with D unclear. V was clipped by 3 bases and J by 7 bases, with 15 bases between them. The CDR3 is 14 amino acids. Germline CDR1 and CDR2: LNHDA and SQIVND (reference sequence).

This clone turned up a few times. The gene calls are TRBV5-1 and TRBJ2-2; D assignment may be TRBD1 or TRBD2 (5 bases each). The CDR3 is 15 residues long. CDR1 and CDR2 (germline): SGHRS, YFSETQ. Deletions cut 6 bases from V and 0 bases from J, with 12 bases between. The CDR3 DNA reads TGCGCCAGCACCAGAGGGGACGCGAACACCGGGGAGCTGTTTTTT. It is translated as CASTRGDANTGELFF.

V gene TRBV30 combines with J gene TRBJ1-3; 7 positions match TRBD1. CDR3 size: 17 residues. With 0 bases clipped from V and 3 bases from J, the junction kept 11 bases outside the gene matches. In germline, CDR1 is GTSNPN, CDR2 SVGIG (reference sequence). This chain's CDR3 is CAWSVESFWDSGNTIYF. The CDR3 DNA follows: TGTGCCTGGAGTGTAGAATCTTTCTGGGACAGTGGAAACACCATATATTTT.

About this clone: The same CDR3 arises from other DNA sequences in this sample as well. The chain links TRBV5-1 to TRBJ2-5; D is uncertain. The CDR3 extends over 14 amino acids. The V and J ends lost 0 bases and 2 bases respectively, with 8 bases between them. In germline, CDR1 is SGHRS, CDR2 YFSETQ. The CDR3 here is CASSLASRQETQYF. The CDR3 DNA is TGCGCCAGCAGCTTGGCGAGTCGTCAAGAGACCCAGTACTTC.

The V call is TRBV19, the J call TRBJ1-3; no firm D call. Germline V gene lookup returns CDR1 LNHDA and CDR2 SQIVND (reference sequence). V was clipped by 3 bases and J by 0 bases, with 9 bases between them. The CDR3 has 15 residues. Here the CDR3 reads CASSITRTSGNTIYF. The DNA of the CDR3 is TGTGCCAGTAGTATTACGAGGACCTCTGGAAACACCATATATTTT.

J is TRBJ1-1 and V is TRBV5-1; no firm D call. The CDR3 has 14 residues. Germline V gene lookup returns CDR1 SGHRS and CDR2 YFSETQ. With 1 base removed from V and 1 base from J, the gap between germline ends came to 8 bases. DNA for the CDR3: TGCGCCAGCAGCTTGCAAGACGCGAACACTGAAGCTTTCTTT. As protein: CASSLQDANTEAFF. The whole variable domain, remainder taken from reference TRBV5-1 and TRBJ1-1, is KAGVTQTPRYLIKTRGQQVTLSCSPISGHRSVSWYQQTPGQGLQFLFEYFSETQRNKGNFPGRFSGRQFSNSRSEMNVSTLELGDSALYLCASSLQDANTEAFFGQGTRLTVV.

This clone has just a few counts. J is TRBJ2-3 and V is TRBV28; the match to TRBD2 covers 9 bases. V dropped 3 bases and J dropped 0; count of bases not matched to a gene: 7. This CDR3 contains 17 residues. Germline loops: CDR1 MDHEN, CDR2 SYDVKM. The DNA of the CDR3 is TGTGCCAGCAGTTTGAGGCGGGAGGGGTTTAGCACAGATACGCAGTATTTT. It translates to CASSLRREGFSTDTQYF.

The CDR3 coding sequence is TGTGCCAGCAGCCCGGACAGGGACCAGCCCCAGCATTTT. It yields the protein CASSPDRDQPQHF. The chain is built from TRBV28 and TRBJ1-5; 8 nucleotides line up with TRBD1. Germline CDR1 and CDR2: MDHEN and SYDVKM. The CDR3 has 13 amino acids. Germline trimming cut 6 bases from V and 7 bases from J; bases unmatched to any gene: 5.

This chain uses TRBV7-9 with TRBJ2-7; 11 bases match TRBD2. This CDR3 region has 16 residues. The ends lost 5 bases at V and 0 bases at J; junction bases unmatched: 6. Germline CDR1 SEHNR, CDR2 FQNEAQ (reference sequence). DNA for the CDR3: TGTGCCAGCAGCCTTAGACTAGCGGGGCACTCCTACGAGCAGTACTTC. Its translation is CASSLRLAGHSYEQYF.

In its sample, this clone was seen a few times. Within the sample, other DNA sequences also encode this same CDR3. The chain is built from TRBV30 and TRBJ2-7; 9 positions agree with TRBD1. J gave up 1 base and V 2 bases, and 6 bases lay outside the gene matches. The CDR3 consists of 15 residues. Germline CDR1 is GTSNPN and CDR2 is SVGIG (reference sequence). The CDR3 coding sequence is TGTGCCTGGAGTAGTAGACAGGGGGTTTCCTACGAGCAGTACTTC. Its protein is CAWSSRQGVSYEQYF.

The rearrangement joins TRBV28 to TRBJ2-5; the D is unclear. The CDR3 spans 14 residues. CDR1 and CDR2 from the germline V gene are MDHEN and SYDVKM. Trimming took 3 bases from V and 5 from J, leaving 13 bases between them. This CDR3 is CASSLGNRAETQYF. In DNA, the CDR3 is TGTGCCAGCAGTTTGGGGAACAGAGCTGAGACCCAGTACTTC.

CDR3 in amino acids: CASSQDLVSNQPQHF. As DNA, the CDR3 is TGCGCCAGCAGCCAAGATCTAGTCAGCAATCAGCCCCAGCATTTT. J is TRBJ1-5 and V is TRBV4-1, with no clear D. In germline, CDR1 is MGHRA, CDR2 YSYEKL. The CDR3 extends over 15 amino acids. The V end was cut by 0 bases, the J end by 1 base, with 7 bases between.

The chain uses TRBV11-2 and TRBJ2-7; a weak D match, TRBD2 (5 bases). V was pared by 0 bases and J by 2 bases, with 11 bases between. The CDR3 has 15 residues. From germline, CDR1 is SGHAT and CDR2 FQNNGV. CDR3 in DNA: TGTGCCAGCAGCTTAGAGGGCGGGCAAGCCTACGAGCAGTACTTC. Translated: CASSLEGGQAYEQYF.

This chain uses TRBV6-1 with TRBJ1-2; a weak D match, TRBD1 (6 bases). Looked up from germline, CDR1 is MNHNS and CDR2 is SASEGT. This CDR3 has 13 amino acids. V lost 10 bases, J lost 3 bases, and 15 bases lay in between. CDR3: CATDPDSYYGYTF. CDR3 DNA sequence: TGTGCCACCGACCCGGACAGTTACTATGGCTACACCTTC.

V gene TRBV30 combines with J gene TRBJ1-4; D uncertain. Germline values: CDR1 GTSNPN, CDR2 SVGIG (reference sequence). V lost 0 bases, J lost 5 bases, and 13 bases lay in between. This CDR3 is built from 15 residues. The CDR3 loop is CAWSVLSVGNEKLFF. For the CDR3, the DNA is TGTGCCTGGAGTGTACTTTCTGTGGGGAATGAAAAACTGTTTTTT.

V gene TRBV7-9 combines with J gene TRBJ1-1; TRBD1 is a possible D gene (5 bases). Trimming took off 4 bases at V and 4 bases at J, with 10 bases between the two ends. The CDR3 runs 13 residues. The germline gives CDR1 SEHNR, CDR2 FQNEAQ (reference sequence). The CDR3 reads CASSYGGITEAFF. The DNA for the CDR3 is TGTGCCAGCAGCTATGGGGGTATCACTGAAGCTTTCTTT.

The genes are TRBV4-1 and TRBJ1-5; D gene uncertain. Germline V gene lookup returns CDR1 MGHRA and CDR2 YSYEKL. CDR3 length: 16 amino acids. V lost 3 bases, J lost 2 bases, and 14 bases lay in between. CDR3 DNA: TGCGCCAGCAGCCAGATAGGGTGGTCCGGCAATCAGCCCCAGCATTTT. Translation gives CASSQIGWSGNQPQHF.

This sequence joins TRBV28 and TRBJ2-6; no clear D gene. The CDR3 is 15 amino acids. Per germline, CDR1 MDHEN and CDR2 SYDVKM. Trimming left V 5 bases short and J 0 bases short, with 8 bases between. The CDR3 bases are TGTGCCAGCAGTCTCCCCCTCTCTGGGGCCAACGTCCTGACTTTC. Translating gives CASSLPLSGANVLTF.

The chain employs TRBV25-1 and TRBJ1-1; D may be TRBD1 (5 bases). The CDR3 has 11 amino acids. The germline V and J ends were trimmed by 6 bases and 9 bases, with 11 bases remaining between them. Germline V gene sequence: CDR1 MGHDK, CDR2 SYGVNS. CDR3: CASSQGVKAFF. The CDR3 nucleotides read TGTGCCAGCAGCCAGGGAGTTAAAGCTTTCTTT.

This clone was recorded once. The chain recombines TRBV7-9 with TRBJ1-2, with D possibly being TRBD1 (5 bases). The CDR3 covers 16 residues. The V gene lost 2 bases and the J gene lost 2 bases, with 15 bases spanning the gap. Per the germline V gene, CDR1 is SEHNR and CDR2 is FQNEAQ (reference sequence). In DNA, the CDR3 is TGTGCCAGCAGCTTATGGTACGGGGCAGTCAACTATGGCTACACCTTC. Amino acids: CASSLWYGAVNYGYTF.

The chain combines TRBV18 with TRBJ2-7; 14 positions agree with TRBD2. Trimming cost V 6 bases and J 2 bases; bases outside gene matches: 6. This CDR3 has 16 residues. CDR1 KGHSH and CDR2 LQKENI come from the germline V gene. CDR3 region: CASSQGTSGSAYEQYF. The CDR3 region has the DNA TGTGCCAGCTCCCAAGGGACTAGCGGGAGCGCCTACGAGCAGTACTTC.